This is a list of T cell receptor beta chains from one sample in a study of T cells in Graves' hyperthyroidism and ophthalmopathy. TCRdb re-called the multiplex PCR reads through MiXCR, storing one row per CDR3 protein. This table holds around 350,000 distinct CDR3 sequences, over 15% found once. Sequencing used blood. These receptors were collected from a woman aged 18-29 years with Graves' hyperthyroidism. Both conserved end residues are part of each CDR3. The order of the fields is J gene, D gene, V gene, clone size, CDR3 DNA, CDR3 protein. The D gene is left open where the match is weak. Not every row has a clone size; where given, it reads once, few, many or a size class.

J gene: TRBJ1-1; D gene: TRBD1; V gene: TRBV20-1; clone size: many; CDR3 DNA: TGCAGTGCTAACAGGGGGAGGATGAACACTGAAGCTTTCTTT; CDR3 protein: CSANRGRMNTEAFF
J gene: TRBJ1-3; D gene: -; V gene: TRBV7-8; clone size: -; CDR3 DNA: TGTGCCAGCAGCTTCCGGACGGGGAACCTCAATTTT; CDR3 protein: CASSFRTGNLNF
J gene: TRBJ1-5; D gene: TRBD1; V gene: TRBV24-1; clone size: many; CDR3 DNA: TGTGCCGCCAGTGAGTCGACAGGGCTCAATCAGCCCCAGCATTTT; CDR3 protein: CAASESTGLNQPQHF
J gene: TRBJ2-7; D gene: -; V gene: TRBV18; clone size: many; CDR3 DNA: TGTGCCAGCAGCTTAGGGCAGAACTACGAGCAGTACTTC; CDR3 protein: CASSLGQNYEQYF
J gene: TRBJ1-2; D gene: -; V gene: TRBV5-1; clone size: many; CDR3 DNA: TGCGCCAGCAGCCCACCACATGAGGCTTTAGGCTACACCTTC; CDR3 protein: CASSPPHEALGYTF
J gene: TRBJ1-1; D gene: -; V gene: TRBV2; clone size: -; CDR3 DNA: TGTGCCAGCATTACAATAACAAGACAGGATGAAGCTTGCTTT; CDR3 protein: CASITITRQDEACF
J gene: TRBJ2-5; D gene: -; V gene: TRBV28; clone size: -; CDR3 DNA: TGTGCCAGCAGTGCTTTTTGGGTGTCGGGAGAGACCCAGTACTTC; CDR3 protein: CASSAFWVSGETQYF
J gene: TRBJ2-7; D gene: -; V gene: TRBV25-1; clone size: many; CDR3 DNA: TGTGCCAGCAGTGAATCTATGGGTACCTGGGGCTACGAGCAGTACTTC; CDR3 protein: CASSESMGTWGYEQYF
J gene: TRBJ2-5; D gene: TRBD1; V gene: TRBV3-1; clone size: few; CDR3 DNA: TGTGCCAGCAGCCAACAGGGGGCGCGAGAGACCCAGTACTTC; CDR3 protein: CASSQQGARETQYF
J gene: TRBJ1-6; D gene: -; V gene: TRBV5-1; clone size: many; CDR3 DNA: TGCGCCAGCAGCGGAGACAGTAATTCACCCCTCCACTTT; CDR3 protein: CASSGDSNSPLHF
J gene: TRBJ1-1; D gene: TRBD1; V gene: TRBV6-5; clone size: many; CDR3 DNA: TGTGCCAGCAGTTATGGACAGGGGGCGCGGACTGAAGCTTTCTTT; CDR3 protein: CASSYGQGARTEAFF
J gene: TRBJ1-2; D gene: -; V gene: TRBV29-1; clone size: many; CDR3 DNA: TGCAGCGTTGATTATTCAGGGAATGGCTACACCTTC; CDR3 protein: CSVDYSGNGYTF
J gene: TRBJ2-7; D gene: -; V gene: TRBV15; clone size: many; CDR3 DNA: TGTGCCACCAGCAGAGATCTAACGACCAGATACGAGCAGTACTTC; CDR3 protein: CATSRDLTTRYEQYF
J gene: TRBJ2-7; D gene: -; V gene: TRBV7-9; clone size: many; CDR3 DNA: TGTGCCAGCAGCTTAGCAACGAAAACCTACGAGCAGTACTTC; CDR3 protein: CASSLATKTYEQYF
J gene: TRBJ1-2; D gene: TRBD1; V gene: TRBV6-1; clone size: many; CDR3 DNA: TGTGCCAGCGGATCCCAGGGACAGGGCTCTTCTGGCTACACCTTC; CDR3 protein: CASGSQGQGSSGYTF
J gene: TRBJ2-2; D gene: TRBD1; V gene: TRBV19; clone size: many; CDR3 DNA: TGTGCCAGTAGGACAGGGGGGTATGACACCGGGGAGCTGTTTTTT; CDR3 protein: CASRTGGYDTGELFF
J gene: TRBJ1-2; D gene: -; V gene: TRBV6-5; clone size: many; CDR3 DNA: TGTGCCAGCAGTTACTCATCCCCGGACACTAACTATGGCTACACCTTC; CDR3 protein: CASSYSSPDTNYGYTF
J gene: TRBJ2-2; D gene: -; V gene: TRBV12-3/TRBV12-4; clone size: many; CDR3 DNA: TGTGCCAGCAGTTCGAGCGGGCTGCACACCGGGGAGCTGTTTTTT; CDR3 protein: CASSSSGLHTGELFF
J gene: TRBJ2-5; D gene: -; V gene: TRBV18; clone size: -; CDR3 DNA: TGTGCCAGCTCACCACTATCCCGGGACAAAGAGACCCAGTACTTC; CDR3 protein: CASSPLSRDKETQYF
J gene: TRBJ2-7; D gene: TRBD1; V gene: TRBV5-1; clone size: many; CDR3 DNA: TGCGCCAGCAGCTACCTTAGGACAGGGGGCAACGAGCAGTACTTC; CDR3 protein: CASSYLRTGGNEQYF
J gene: TRBJ2-3; D gene: TRBD1; V gene: TRBV3-1; clone size: few; CDR3 DNA: TGTGCCAGCAGCCCCCCACGGGACAGGTCTACAGATACGCAGTATTTT; CDR3 protein: CASSPPRDRSTDTQYF
J gene: TRBJ1-5; D gene: -; V gene: TRBV6-1; clone size: many; CDR3 DNA: TGTGCCAGCATGGGAAGCAATCAGCCCCAGCATTTT; CDR3 protein: CASMGSNQPQHF
J gene: TRBJ1-2; D gene: -; V gene: TRBV12-3/TRBV12-4; clone size: many; CDR3 DNA: TGTGCCAGCAGTTCAGTGGAGGGCATGACGCGACTAAGAGGCTACACCTTC; CDR3 protein: CASSSVEGMTRLRGYTF
J gene: TRBJ1-3; D gene: -; V gene: TRBV6-1; clone size: -; CDR3 DNA: TGTGCCAGCAGAACAAACTCTGGAAACACCATATATTTT; CDR3 protein: CASRTNSGNTIYF
J gene: TRBJ1-2; D gene: TRBD1; V gene: TRBV7-2; clone size: many; CDR3 DNA: TGTGCCAGCAGCTCCAGCCCCGGGACAGGTGGCGGCTACACCTTC; CDR3 protein: CASSSSPGTGGGYTF
J gene: TRBJ1-1; D gene: -; V gene: TRBV4-1; clone size: few; CDR3 DNA: TGCGCCAGCAGCCAAAGTTCTGGGGGAGGTACTGAAGCTTTCTTT; CDR3 protein: CASSQSSGGGTEAFF
J gene: TRBJ2-7; D gene: TRBD2; V gene: TRBV3-1; clone size: -; CDR3 DNA: TGTGCCAGCAGCCAAGGGGACTACCGCTACGAGCAGTACTTC; CDR3 protein: CASSQGDYRYEQYF
J gene: TRBJ1-6; D gene: TRBD1; V gene: TRBV30; clone size: many; CDR3 DNA: TGTGCCTGGAGTAGGGACAGGGCTTCACCCCTCCACTTT; CDR3 protein: CAWSRDRASPLHF
J gene: TRBJ1-1; D gene: -; V gene: TRBV12-3/TRBV12-4; clone size: -; CDR3 DNA: TGTGCCAGCAGTTTGAGGTTCAGGGTTGGTGATTTCTTT; CDR3 protein: CASSLRFRVGDFF
J gene: TRBJ1-5; D gene: -; V gene: TRBV2; clone size: many; CDR3 DNA: TGTGCCAGCAGTCCAGGGCTTTGGAATCAGCCCCAGCATTTT; CDR3 protein: CASSPGLWNQPQHF
J gene: TRBJ2-5; D gene: TRBD2; V gene: TRBV28; clone size: many; CDR3 DNA: TGTGCCAGCAGCCGTATGACTAGCGGGGGGCCCCAGTACTTC; CDR3 protein: CASSRMTSGGPQYF
J gene: TRBJ1-2; D gene: -; V gene: TRBV30; clone size: many; CDR3 DNA: TGTGCCTGGAGTGCGACTCATAACTATGGCTACACCTTC; CDR3 protein: CAWSATHNYGYTF
J gene: TRBJ1-5; D gene: -; V gene: TRBV7-9; clone size: -; CDR3 DNA: TGTGCCAGCAGTGAAAGGCAGGGGAGCAATCAGCCCCAGCATTTT; CDR3 protein: CASSERQGSNQPQHF
J gene: TRBJ1-1; D gene: -; V gene: TRBV6-1; clone size: few; CDR3 DNA: TGTGCCAGCACTCCGGGCAGCCAGAACACTGAAGCTTTCTTT; CDR3 protein: CASTPGSQNTEAFF
J gene: TRBJ1-5; D gene: -; V gene: TRBV20-1; clone size: few; CDR3 DNA: TGCAGTGCCATTTTGCCGGGAAGGTATAGCTATCAGCCCCAGCATTTT; CDR3 protein: CSAILPGRYSYQPQHF
J gene: TRBJ1-5; D gene: -; V gene: TRBV27; clone size: many; CDR3 DNA: TGTGCCAGCAGTTCGCCGATCCGGGACGGCTTCAATCAGCCCCAGCATTTT; CDR3 protein: CASSSPIRDGFNQPQHF
J gene: TRBJ2-2; D gene: -; V gene: TRBV6-1; clone size: many; CDR3 DNA: TGTGCCAGCAGTGAAGCGGCGACACTCAACACCGGGGAGCTGTTTTTT; CDR3 protein: CASSEAATLNTGELFF
J gene: TRBJ1-5; D gene: -; V gene: TRBV20-1; clone size: many; CDR3 DNA: TGCAGTGCGCTAAGCGCCCCAGAAGTTGAGCCCCAGCATTTT; CDR3 protein: CSALSAPEVEPQHF
J gene: TRBJ1-2; D gene: -; V gene: TRBV19; clone size: -; CDR3 DNA: TGTGCCAGTTCACGGACATATAACTATGGCTACACCTTC; CDR3 protein: CASSRTYNYGYTF
J gene: TRBJ1-5; D gene: TRBD1; V gene: TRBV5-1; clone size: many; CDR3 DNA: TGCGCCAGCAGCTCAGGACAGGGAGATCAGCCCCAGCATTTT; CDR3 protein: CASSSGQGDQPQHF
J gene: TRBJ1-1; D gene: -; V gene: TRBV5-1; clone size: many; CDR3 DNA: TGCGCCAGCAGCTTGTGGGGAGGGCCGGTGAACACTGAAGCTTTCTTT; CDR3 protein: CASSLWGGPVNTEAFF
J gene: TRBJ2-1; D gene: TRBD2; V gene: TRBV20-1; clone size: few; CDR3 DNA: TGCAGTGCCTGGGCGGGGGGGCACCGCTCCTACAATGAGCAGTTCTTC; CDR3 protein: CSAWAGGHRSYNEQFF
J gene: TRBJ2-7; D gene: TRBD2; V gene: TRBV20-1; clone size: many; CDR3 DNA: TGCAGTGCTAGAAGGGGGGGACTAGGTCTCAGCCACGAGCAGTACTTC; CDR3 protein: CSARRGGLGLSHEQYF
J gene: TRBJ1-1; D gene: TRBD1; V gene: TRBV30; clone size: -; CDR3 DNA: TGTGCCTGGAGTAGGGGGCTTGAAGCTTTCTTT; CDR3 protein: CAWSRGLEAFF
J gene: TRBJ1-1; D gene: -; V gene: TRBV28; clone size: many; CDR3 DNA: TGTGCCAGCAGTTTATGGACAGGCCCGAACACTGAAGCTTTCTTT; CDR3 protein: CASSLWTGPNTEAFF